The 24 T cell receptor beta chains given below trace back to one sample, sequenced in a study of T cell repertoires in cytomegalovirus infection. TCRdb reprocessed the reads with MiXCR, giving one entry per CDR3 protein. The sample includes hundreds of thousands of distinct CDR3 sequences, approximately 31% of them seen just once. These receptors are not linked to any known antigen. Here the sequenced sample was cultured CD8+ T cells from PBMCs, taken from culture after CMV antigen stimulation. These receptors were obtained from a human donor in good health (CMV status not recorded). Some clones in this sample may be carry-over from other donors' samples.

This clonotype was seen ten or more times. The rearrangement joins TRBV7-2 to TRBJ2-5; 8 nucleotides line up with TRBD1. Looked up from germline, CDR1 is SGHTA and CDR2 is FQGNSA. The CDR3 is made up of 16 amino acids. The ends lost 3 bases at V and 2 bases at J; junction bases unmatched: 8. In nucleotides, the CDR3 is TGTGCCAGCAGCTTCGCCTGGTGGGACAGGCAAGAGACCCAGTACTTC. Translated: CASSFAWWDRQETQYF.

This clonotype was detected ten times or more. The chain couples TRBV7-8 to TRBJ2-3, with D unresolved. There are 14 residues in the CDR3. V was pared by 6 bases and J by 4 bases, with 14 bases between. The germline gives CDR1 SGHVS, CDR2 FQNEAQ. The CDR3 loop is CASSSISDADTQYF. DNA for the CDR3: TGTGCCAGCAGTTCAATAAGTGACGCAGATACGCAGTATTTT.

This clonotype was observed many times. This chain connects TRBV6-5 to TRBJ1-1, with D perhaps matching TRBD1 (6 bases). V gave up 5 bases and J gave up 4 bases, with 11 bases separating them. This CDR3 contains 13 residues. Germline values: CDR1 MNHEY, CDR2 SVGAGI. The CDR3 loop is CASSVTGSTEAFF. DNA for the CDR3: TGTGCCAGCAGTGTTACAGGGAGCACTGAAGCTTTCTTT.

Details on this clonotype: One end of the junction is discordant with germline, which a read error may explain. The chain is built from TRBV7-2 and TRBJ2-5; 10 nucleotides agree with TRBD2. In germline, CDR1 is SGHTA, CDR2 FQGNSA. This CDR3 comprises 17 residues. The CDR3 DNA sequence: TGTGCCAGCAGCTTCCCGGCTAGCGGGGGAATCCAAGAGACCCGGTACTTC. This codes for CASSFPASGGIQETRYF.

This sequence joins TRBV6-2 or TRBV6-3 and TRBJ1-1; a possible D gene is TRBD1 (5 bases). V was clipped by 4 bases and J by 1 base, with 16 bases between them. This CDR3 has 16 residues. Germline loops: CDR1 MNHEY, CDR2 SVGEGT. CDR3 sequence reads: CASSSGTRRGNTEAFF. The CDR3 bases are TGTGCCAGCAGTTCCGGGACCCGAAGGGGGAACACTGAAGCTTTCTTT.

This chain uses TRBV7-9 with TRBJ2-1; 7 bases are shared with TRBD1. The CDR3 is 12 residues long. V dropped 8 bases and J dropped 4; count of bases not matched to a gene: 2. Germline loops: CDR1 SEHNR, CDR2 FQNEAQ (reference sequence). The CDR3: CASGQVYNEQFF. As DNA, the CDR3 is TGTGCCAGCGGACAGGTTTACAATGAGCAGTTCTTC.

The V gene is TRBV6-1, the J gene TRBJ1-5; 8 bases match TRBD1. The CDR3 is 18 amino acids. Germline values: CDR1 MNHNS, CDR2 SASEGT. Germline trimming cut 5 bases from V and 0 bases from J; bases unmatched to any gene: 12. The DNA of the CDR3 is TGTGCCAGCAGTAACGGGGCCGACAGGGGTTATAGCAATCAGCCCCAGCATTTT. Translation: CASSNGADRGYSNQPQHF.

The chain employs TRBV19 and TRBJ1-2, with TRBD1 matching over 7 bases. The CDR3 is 13 residues long. Per the germline V gene, CDR1 is LNHDA and CDR2 is SQIVND (reference sequence). The V segment lost 5 bases and the J segment 9 bases; nucleotides outside the gene matches: 9. This chain's CDR3 is CASSLGTAPSYTF. The CDR3 nucleotides are TGTGCCAGTAGTCTCGGGACAGCGCCAAGCTACACCTTC. Drawing the rest from reference TRBV19 and TRBJ1-2, the complete variable domain is DGGITQSPKYLFRKEGQNVTLSCEQNLNHDAMYWYRQDPGQGLRLIYYSQIVNDFQKGDIAEGYSVSREKKESFPLTVTSAQKNPTAFYLCASSLGTAPSYTFGSGTRLTVV.

As to this clonotype: One junction end does not reproduce the germline sequence, and a read error may be involved. The J gene is TRBJ2-1, the V gene TRBV3-1; 11 bases match TRBD2. Germline CDR1 reads LGHDT; CDR2 reads YNNKEL (reference sequence). The CDR3 is made up of 16 amino acids. CDR3 loop: CVSSHTSGGLYNEQFF. The CDR3 DNA reads as TGTGTCAGCAGCCATACTAGCGGGGGCCTGTACAATGAGCAGTTCTTC.

The rearrangement joins TRBV6-2 or TRBV6-3 to TRBJ1-2; no clear D gene. Germline assignment: CDR1 MNHEY and CDR2 SVGEGT. This CDR3 has 13 amino acids. Trimming stripped 3 bases from V and 4 bases from J, with 9 bases between. In DNA, the CDR3 is TGTGCCAGCAGTTATGATCCTAGCTATGGCTACACCTTC. Residues: CASSYDPSYGYTF.

In this sample, this clonotype turned up a few times. V gene TRBV25-1 combines with J gene TRBJ1-2, with 8 bases aligning to TRBD1. There are 18 residues in the CDR3. Germline V gives CDR1 MGHDK, CDR2 SYGVNS. V lost 0 bases, J lost 4 bases, and 13 bases stayed unmatched. This chain's CDR3 is CASSEYIDAGTGVYGYTF. In DNA, the CDR3 is TGTGCCAGCAGTGAATATATCGATGCGGGGACAGGCGTCTATGGCTACACCTTC.

This clonotype was counted only a few times. The chain links TRBV27 to TRBJ1-2; D unclear. V gave up 5 bases and J gave up 0 bases, with 10 bases separating them. In germline, CDR1 is MNHEY, CDR2 SMNVEV (reference sequence). The CDR3 is 14 amino acids. CDR3 region: CASSPKATNYGYTF. DNA of the CDR3: TGTGCCAGCAGTCCGAAGGCTACTAACTATGGCTACACCTTC.

The V and J genes are TRBV20-1 and TRBJ1-2; D perhaps matches TRBD1 (5 bases). V lost 4 bases and J lost 5, with 14 bases in between. Per the germline V gene, CDR1 is DFQATT and CDR2 is SNEGSKA (reference sequence). The CDR3 totals 13 residues. For the CDR3, the DNA is TGCAGTGCTATGGCCGGGACCCCGTATGGCTACACCTTC. Residues: CSAMAGTPYGYTF.

In this sample, this clonotype turned up a few times. The chain uses TRBV7-9 and TRBJ2-2; D call uncertain. V was clipped by 9 bases and J by 1 base, with 12 bases between them. The V gene's germline CDR1 is SEHNR and CDR2 FQNEAQ (reference sequence). The CDR3 is 14 amino acids. CDR3 in DNA: TGTGCCAGTCCTGCGAGGCTGAACACCGGGGAGCTGTTTTTT. As protein: CASPARLNTGELFF.

V and J are TRBV6-5 and TRBJ1-5; D ambiguous. CDR1 is MNHEY and CDR2 is SVGAGI in the germline V gene. V lost 8 bases to trimming and J lost 0 bases, with 17 bases between them. This CDR3 contains 16 residues. This CDR3 reads CASPDTVQYSNQPQHF. CDR3 nucleotide sequence: TGTGCCAGCCCCGATACAGTCCAGTATAGCAATCAGCCCCAGCATTTT.

CDR3 sequence (DNA): TGTGCCAGCAGCCCCGGACAGCCTACCAGTGGGGCCAACGTCCTGACTTTC. Protein: CASSPGQPTSGANVLTF. V is TRBV6-5 and J is TRBJ2-6; a possible D gene is TRBD1 (6 bases). V was pared by 6 bases and J by 3 bases, with 18 bases between. This CDR3 contains 17 residues. CDR1 and CDR2 from the germline V gene are MNHEY and SVGAGI.

This clonotype occurred many times. V usage is TRBV7-2 and J usage is TRBJ2-7; 9 positions match TRBD1. The CDR3 spans 19 residues. V gave up 5 bases and J gave up 4 bases; unmatched junction bases: 21. Germline CDR1 SGHTA, CDR2 FQGNSA. Here the CDR3 reads CASSVKPGQGGGQPYEQYF. Written as DNA, the CDR3 is TGTGCCAGCAGCGTCAAACCGGGACAGGGAGGCGGACAACCATACGAGCAGTACTTC. The full variable domain, its missing parts supplied by reference TRBV7-2 and TRBJ2-7, is GAGVSQSPSNKVTEKGKDVELRCDPISGHTALYWYRQSLGQGLEFLIYFQGNSAPDKSGLPSDRFSAERTGGSVSTLTIQRTQQEDSAVYLCASSVKPGQGGGQPYEQYFGPGTRLTVT.

There are a few counts of this clonotype. This chain uses TRBV20-1 with TRBJ2-5, with 12 bases identical to TRBD2. The ends lost 6 bases at V and 10 bases at J; junction bases unmatched: 9. The germline V gene encodes CDR1 DFQATT and CDR2 SNEGSKA (reference sequence). CDR3 length: 13 amino acids. The CDR3 sequence is CSARTSGEVDQYF. CDR3 DNA sequence: TGCAGTGCGCGGACTAGCGGGGAGGTCGACCAGTACTTC.

This clonotype was seen more than once but under ten times. This may arise from a read error, as a much more abundant clone is one base away. The chain links TRBV7-9 to TRBJ2-3; 9 bases map to TRBD1. CDR1 is SEHNR, CDR2 FQNEAQ, per germline (reference sequence). This CDR3 is 15 amino acids long. V trimming: 4 bases; J trimming: 1 base; junction bases outside the gene matches: 3. CDR3 nucleotides: TGTGCCAGCAGCTCAGGGGACAGGGGCACAGATACGCAGTATTTT. Residues: CASSSGDRGTDTQYF. Based on the CDR3 plus reference TRBV7-9 and TRBJ2-3, the full variable domain is DTGVSQNPRHKITKRGQNVTFRCDPISEHNRLYWYRQTLGQGPEFLTYFQNEAQLEKSRLLSDRFSAERPKGSFSTLEIQRTEQGDSAMYLCASSSGDRGTDTQYFGPGTRLTVL.

The V gene is TRBV12-3 or TRBV12-4, the J gene TRBJ2-3, with 9 bases aligning to TRBD1. V dropped 5 bases and J dropped 8; count of bases not matched to a gene: 8. The CDR3 contains 14 residues. The CDR3 reads CASSPGTGRGTQYF. In nucleotides, the CDR3 is TGTGCCAGCAGTCCCGGGACAGGGCGCGGTACGCAGTATTTT.

The gene calls are TRBV28 and TRBJ1-5, with D uncertain. CDR3 length equals 14 residues. The germline gives CDR1 MDHEN, CDR2 SYDVKM. The V end was cut by 3 bases, the J end by 1 base, with 7 bases between. The CDR3 DNA reads as TGTGCCAGCAGTTTTCGGCAAAGCAATCAGCCCCAGCATTTT. It translates to CASSFRQSNQPQHF.

This clonotype was seen a handful of times. The J gene is TRBJ1-5, the V gene TRBV4-1, with 9 nucleotides matching TRBD1. The germline gives CDR1 MGHRA, CDR2 YSYEKL. After removal of 3 bases from V and 7 bases from J, the junction contained 10 bases not matched to a gene. The CDR3 has 16 residues. The DNA of the CDR3 is TGCGCCAGCAGCCATCCGGGACAGGGTCCTCAGCAGCCCCAGCATTTT. This encodes CASSHPGQGPQQPQHF.

This chain links TRBV27 with TRBJ1-5, with D tentatively TRBD1 (5 bases). Germline-derived CDR1 and CDR2 are MNHEY and SMNVEV (reference sequence). Trimming shortened V by 6 bases and J by 0 bases, and 24 bases separated the two germline ends. CDR3 size: 19 residues. DNA for the CDR3: TGTGCCAGCAGCTCCGACAGTTTTCTTTTTTCGTATAGCAATCAGCCCCAGCATTTT. Protein product: CASSSDSFLFSYSNQPQHF.

This clonotype was seen only a few times. V usage is TRBV13 and J usage is TRBJ1-2; 9 nucleotides match TRBD1. The V gene's germline CDR1 is PRHDT and CDR2 FYEKMQ (reference sequence). The CDR3 spans 14 residues. Trimming took 2 bases from V and 8 from J; bases not matched to a gene: 6. CDR3 sequence: CASSLNRGLWGYTF. The DNA of the CDR3 is TGTGCCAGCAGCTTAAACAGGGGGCTCTGGGGCTACACCTTC. Together with reference TRBV13 and TRBJ1-2, the CDR3 gives the full variable domain: AAGVIQSPRHLIKEKRETATLKCYPIPRHDTVYWYQQGPGQDPQFLISFYEKMQSDKGSIPDRFSAQQFSDYHSELNMSSLELGDSALYFCASSLNRGLWGYTFGSGTRLTVV.